Presented here are 24 T cell receptor beta chains from one specimen sequenced in a study of shared clonotypes between healthy human individuals. The repertoire was sequenced with immunoSEQ multiplex PCR; TCRdb's copy has only in-frame clones and lacks some. Of about 1.1 million clones in the sample, 70% to 85% were seen once. The material sequenced was memory CD4+ T cells from PBMCs. The subset here: CD45RA-negative fraction. These receptors were obtained from a man between 18 and 35 years old in good health. Some clones in this sample may be carry-over from other donors' samples.

The rearrangement joins TRBV30 to TRBJ2-5, with D possibly being TRBD1 or TRBD2 (5 bases each). The CDR3 covers 11 residues. Trimming took off 5 bases at V and 5 bases at J, with 9 bases between the two ends. The germline V gene has CDR1 GTSNPN and CDR2 SVGIG (reference sequence). This chain's CDR3 is CAWGGLETQYF. The CDR3 nucleotides read TGTGCCTGGGGGGGTTTGGAGACCCAGTACTTC.

V usage is TRBV5-1 and J usage is TRBJ2-7; TRBD1 aligns across 11 bases. Trimming removed 4 bases from V and 4 bases from J; junction bases left unmatched: 10. CDR1 and CDR2 (germline): SGHRS, YFSETQ. There are 16 residues in the CDR3. This CDR3 is CASSRNSRDRGYEQYF. The CDR3 DNA reads as TGCGCCAGCAGCCGTAACTCCCGGGACAGGGGGTACGAGCAGTACTTC.

The genes are TRBV10-3 and TRBJ1-5; tentatively, D is TRBD1 (6 bases). CDR3 length: 15 amino acids. Per the germline V gene, CDR1 is ENHRY and CDR2 is SYGVKD. V lost 10 bases, J lost 4 bases, and 20 bases lay in between. The CDR3 sequence: CATGTGGTPNQPQHF. As DNA, the CDR3 is TGTGCCACTGGAACCGGAGGGACACCAAATCAGCCCCAGCATTTT.

The rearrangement joins TRBV6-6 to TRBJ2-6, with D possibly TRBD1 on 6 matching bases. Trimming pared 6 bases from V and 2 bases from J, leaving 14 bases between. Germline lookup yields CDR1 MNHNY and CDR2 SVGAGI (reference sequence). The CDR3 totals 16 residues. In DNA form, the CDR3 reads TGTGCCAGCAGGACACCACAGGGAGCTGGGGCCAACGTCCTGACTTTC. It is translated as CASRTPQGAGANVLTF.

The chain has TRBV2 and TRBJ1-1; a possible D gene is TRBD1 (6 bases). This CDR3 is built from 12 residues. CDR1 is SNHLY, CDR2 FYNNEI, per germline. Trimming removed 8 bases from V and 11 bases from J, with 18 bases in between. The CDR3 reads CASRKTGPGAFF. The CDR3 bases are TGTGCCAGCCGTAAGACAGGTCCGGGGGCTTTCTTT.

A single count supports this clone. The chain recombines TRBV15 with TRBJ1-5, with no clear D. This CDR3 comprises 18 residues. The V gene lost 5 bases and the J gene lost 0 bases, with 20 bases spanning the gap. Germline V CDR1 and CDR2: LNHNV, YYDKDF (reference sequence). The CDR3 DNA follows: TGTGCCACCAGCCGATCCCTCGACCGATACTATAGCAATCAGCCCCAGCATTTT. Encoded protein: CATSRSLDRYYSNQPQHF.

The CDR3 DNA follows: TGTGCCAGCAGCCCCCGCGGTACAGATACGCAGTATTTT. Protein sequence: CASSPRGTDTQYF. The chain has TRBV11-3 and TRBJ2-3; D uncertain. Trimming took 5 bases from V and 3 from J, leaving 9 bases between them. Per germline, CDR1 SGHNT and CDR2 YENEEA. The CDR3 covers 13 residues.

The V and J genes are TRBV18 and TRBJ1-2, with 9 bases matching TRBD1. CDR1 KGHSH and CDR2 LQKENI come from the germline V gene. The CDR3 runs 15 residues. Losses at the gene ends were 0 bases for V and 8 bases for J; bases not matched to a gene: 7. This CDR3 is CASSPPQTGGRGYTF. In DNA, the CDR3 is TGTGCCAGCTCACCACCGCAGACAGGGGGGCGAGGCTACACCTTC.

This clone was seen once. The chain has TRBV5-6 and TRBJ2-7; 11 positions match TRBD1. The CDR3 has 14 amino acids. Germline CDR1 SGHDT, CDR2 YYEEEE. V trimming: 3 bases; J trimming: 6 bases; junction bases outside the gene matches: 5. The CDR3 DNA is TGTGCCAGCAGCTGGGGACAGGGGGGCGGCGAGCAGTACTTC. It yields the protein CASSWGQGGGEQYF.

The gene calls are TRBV4-2 and TRBJ2-3, with D perhaps matching TRBD1 (6 bases). Trimming took off 2 bases at V and 1 base at J, with 10 bases between the two ends. From germline, CDR1 is LGHNA and CDR2 YNFKEQ. This CDR3 is 15 amino acids long. The CDR3 DNA sequence: TGTGCCAGCAGCCAACCGGGACACGGCACAGATACGCAGTATTTT. Protein: CASSQPGHGTDTQYF.

V gene TRBV7-2 combines with J gene TRBJ2-7; 11 nucleotides match TRBD2. Trimming removed 5 bases from V and 6 bases from J; junction bases left unmatched: 9. Germline V gives CDR1 SGHTA, CDR2 FQGNSA. The CDR3 is 15 residues long. CDR3 amino acids: CASSRGTSGVSEQYF. In nucleotides, the CDR3 is TGTGCCAGCAGCCGGGGGACTAGCGGAGTATCCGAGCAGTACTTC.

The table lists this clone with a few counts. V and J are TRBV2 and TRBJ1-5; the match to TRBD1 covers 9 bases. The CDR3 length is 15 residues. Germline CDR1 is SNHLY and CDR2 is FYNNEI. V trimming: 4 bases; J trimming: 6 bases; junction bases outside the gene matches: 7. The CDR3: CASSALDRGSQPQHF. DNA for the CDR3: TGTGCCAGCAGTGCCCTAGACAGGGGGAGTCAGCCCCAGCATTTT.

On this clone itself: A read error may be the cause here, since a much bigger clone is one base away. This chain joins TRBV6-1 and TRBJ1-5; unclear D gene. The CDR3 extends over 13 amino acids. Deletions cut 6 bases from V and 0 bases from J, with 6 bases between. Germline V CDR1 and CDR2: MNHNS, SASEGT. The chain's CDR3 is CASRSYSNQPQHF. The DNA of the CDR3 is TGTGCCAGCAGGAGCTATAGCAATCAGCCCCAGCATTTT.

This clone was observed a few times. The sample holds other DNA sequences that translate to the same CDR3. The rearrangement links TRBV7-2 to TRBJ2-7; TRBD2 matches 13 bases. There are 14 residues in the CDR3. The germline gives CDR1 SGHTA, CDR2 FQGNSA. V was pared by 1 base and J by 6 bases, with 0 bases of the junction left unmatched. The CDR3 reads CASSLGTSGSEQYF. The CDR3 DNA follows: TGTGCCAGCAGCTTAGGGACTAGCGGGAGCGAGCAGTACTTC. Using reference TRBV7-2 and TRBJ2-7 for the parts outside the CDR3, the full variable domain is GAGVSQSPSNKVTEKGKDVELRCDPISGHTALYWYRQSLGQGLEFLIYFQGNSAPDKSGLPSDRFSAERTGGSVSTLTIQRTQQEDSAVYLCASSLGTSGSEQYFGPGTRLTVT.

The rearrangement joins TRBV4-1 to TRBJ2-1; 11 bases are shared with TRBD2. The V segment lost 2 bases and the J segment 9 bases; nucleotides outside the gene matches: 18. The CDR3 consists of 19 residues. Germline V CDR1 and CDR2: MGHRA, YSYEKL. CDR3: CASSQTWKLAGVVGSEQFF. The CDR3 DNA reads as TGCGCCAGCAGCCAAACATGGAAACTAGCGGGAGTTGTGGGGAGTGAGCAGTTCTTC.

The gene calls are TRBV28 and TRBJ1-5, with D possibly matching TRBD1 (6 bases). Germline-derived CDR1 and CDR2 are MDHEN and SYDVKM. The CDR3 loop spans 15 amino acids. Deletions cut 3 bases from V and 7 bases from J, with 16 bases between. The CDR3 protein is CASSLESGARQPQHF. The CDR3 nucleotides are TGTGCCAGCAGTTTGGAATCAGGGGCTCGACAGCCCCAGCATTTT.

The chain joins TRBV4-1 to TRBJ2-7; perhaps TRBD2 as D (7 bases). CDR3 length: 16 amino acids. Germline V gene data show CDR1 as MGHRA and CDR2 as YSYEKL. Trimming shortened V by 0 bases and J by 9 bases, and 21 bases separated the two germline ends. The CDR3 DNA is TGCGCCAGCAGCCAAGATCACGGACTAGGGGGTACGTTGCAGTACTTC. It yields the protein CASSQDHGLGGTLQYF.

The chain employs TRBV11-2 and TRBJ2-5; no clear D. Germline V gene sequence: CDR1 SGHAT, CDR2 FQNNGV. The CDR3 totals 15 residues. V lost 1 base and J 2 bases, leaving 11 bases between the germline ends. The CDR3 is CASSLGGSSQETQYF. In DNA, the CDR3 is TGTGCCAGCAGCTTAGGTGGCAGTTCTCAAGAGACCCAGTACTTC.

DNA of the CDR3: TGTGCCAGCAGCCTAGGTGGGCTAGCGGGCTTCCAAGAGACCCAGTACTTC. Amino acids: CASSLGGLAGFQETQYF. The rearrangement uses TRBV7-3 and TRBJ2-5, with 8 positions matching TRBD2. V shed 5 bases, J shed 1 base, and the junction held 12 bases outside the gene matches. The germline CDR1 and CDR2 sequences are SGHTA and FQGTGA. The CDR3 extends over 17 amino acids.

The chain uses TRBV25-1 and TRBJ2-1; 7 bases line up with TRBD1. Unmatched junction bases numbered 11, after V lost 6 bases and J lost 0 bases. Germline loops: CDR1 MGHDK, CDR2 SYGVNS. CDR3 length: 17 amino acids. Here the CDR3 reads CASSENTGASSYNEQFF. CDR3 DNA sequence: TGTGCCAGCAGCGAAAATACAGGGGCTAGCTCCTACAATGAGCAGTTCTTC.

The rearrangement uses TRBV6-1 and TRBJ2-3; D remains unclear. V lost 7 bases and J 3 bases, leaving 14 bases between the germline ends. In germline, CDR1 is MNHNS, CDR2 SASEGT. CDR3 length: 14 residues. The CDR3 DNA follows: TGTGCCAGCACCATAGAGGTGGCAACAGATACGCAGTATTTT. Protein product: CASTIEVATDTQYF.

The V call is TRBV14, the J call TRBJ2-5; weak D call: TRBD1 (6 bases). Germline assignment: CDR1 SGHDN and CDR2 FVKESK. The CDR3 has 15 residues. The V and J ends lost 2 bases and 5 bases respectively, with 15 bases between them. DNA of the CDR3: TGTGCCAGCAGCCAAAAGGGACACCCCCTGGAGACCCAGTACTTC. It is translated as CASSQKGHPLETQYF.

The chain has TRBV4-3 and TRBJ1-2; TRBD1 matches 8 bases. With 4 bases clipped from V and 2 bases from J, the junction kept 12 bases outside the gene matches. CDR1 is LGHNA and CDR2 is YSLEER in the germline V gene. This CDR3 contains 17 residues. The CDR3 sequence is CASSRIRAGGTNYGYTF. The CDR3, as DNA: TGCGCCAGCAGCCGCATCAGGGCAGGGGGCACCAACTATGGCTACACCTTC.

This chain connects TRBV7-2 to TRBJ2-5, with 9 positions matching TRBD2. The germline gives CDR1 SGHTA, CDR2 FQGNSA. J was trimmed by 1 base and V by 1 base; bases with no gene match: 13. The CDR3 is 19 residues long. DNA of the CDR3: TGTGCCAGCAGCTTAGTTGGGACTAGCAATGGGGTTCTCCAAGAGACCCAGTACTTC. Translated, it gives CASSLVGTSNGVLQETQYF.